Below, 9 T cell receptor beta chains from the same sample are listed, as sequenced in a study of shared clonotypes between healthy human individuals. The method was immunoSEQ multiplex PCR; TCRdb's version includes in-frame clones alone and lacks a portion of them. In the table there are approximately 2.1 million clones, 80% to 95% of which are singletons. Sequencing was done on a sample of naive CD4+ T cells from PBMCs. As for subset: CD45RA+ positively selected. The receptors originated from a young man in good health. Some clones in this sample may be carry-over from other donors' samples.

Remarks on this clone: The same CDR3 also results from other DNA sequences found in this sample. The gene calls are TRBV5-1 and TRBJ2-7; D call uncertain. From germline, CDR1 is SGHRS and CDR2 YFSETQ. Trimming took 0 bases from V and 1 from J, leaving 8 bases between them. The CDR3 totals 14 residues. The CDR3 bases are TGCGCCAGCAGCTTGGCGGCAGGTTCCTACGAGCAGTACTTC. This translates into CASSLAAGSYEQYF.

In regard to this clone: Other DNA sequences in this sample translate to the same CDR3. The chain couples TRBV7-2 to TRBJ2-4, with D possibly being TRBD1 (6 bases). CDR1 SGHTA and CDR2 FQGNSA come from the germline V gene. V gave up 4 bases and J gave up 3 bases, with 10 bases separating them. The CDR3 contains 14 residues. CDR3 DNA: TGTGCCAGCAGCTCCGACAGGTACAAAAACATTCAGTACTTC. Amino acids: CASSSDRYKNIQYF.

This chain links TRBV6-8 with TRBJ1-4; a weak D match, TRBD1 (5 bases). The CDR3 contains 13 residues. The germline V and J ends were trimmed by 6 bases and 2 bases, with 7 bases remaining between them. Germline V gives CDR1 MNHGY, CDR2 SAAAGT. The CDR3 loop reads CASSRGTNEKLFF. DNA of the CDR3: TGTGCCAGCAGCCGGGGCACTAATGAAAAACTGTTTTTT.

The J gene is TRBJ2-7, the V gene TRBV10-2; D is unresolved. Per germline, CDR1 WSHSY and CDR2 SAAADI. V gave up 4 bases and J gave up 0 bases, with 4 bases separating them. The CDR3 is 12 residues long. The CDR3 loop reads CASSVSSYEQYF. The CDR3 coding sequence is TGCGCCAGCAGTGTCAGCTCCTACGAGCAGTACTTC.

This clone was seen only a few times. The chain joins TRBV7-9 to TRBJ2-1; 10 bases align to TRBD2. CDR3 length equals 14 residues. Germline CDR1 SEHNR, CDR2 FQNEAQ (reference sequence). The V segment lost 3 bases and the J segment 8 bases; nucleotides outside the gene matches: 4. CDR3 sequence reads: CASSLPGLAYEQFF. CDR3 coding DNA: TGTGCCAGCAGCTTGCCGGGACTAGCGTATGAGCAGTTCTTC.

The chain joins TRBV7-9 to TRBJ2-1, with D maybe TRBD1 (6 bases). V was shortened by 5 bases and J by 7 bases, with 12 bases between the two germline ends. The V gene's germline CDR1 is SEHNR and CDR2 FQNEAQ (reference sequence). This CDR3 spans 13 amino acids. CDR3 amino acids: CASSPRQVNEQFF. CDR3 nucleotide sequence: TGTGCCAGCAGCCCACGACAGGTGAATGAGCAGTTCTTC.

The chain recombines TRBV6-1 with TRBJ1-5; weak D call: TRBD1 (5 bases). Germline assignment: CDR1 MNHNS and CDR2 SASEGT. V lost 5 bases to trimming and J lost 4 bases, with 15 bases between them. The CDR3 length is 15 residues. CDR3 residues: CASSQPWGQNQPQHF. CDR3 sequence (DNA): TGTGCCAGCAGTCAACCGTGGGGCCAAAATCAGCCCCAGCATTTT.

This clone has just one count. The CDR3 here is CASSRDQWNYEQYF. Written as DNA, the CDR3 is TGTGCCAGCAGCAGGGACCAATGGAACTACGAGCAGTACTTC. J is TRBJ2-7 and V is TRBV7-2; D may match TRBD1 or TRBD2 (5 bases each). V was shortened by 5 bases and J by 3 bases, with 14 bases between the two germline ends. Germline V gene sequence: CDR1 SGHTA, CDR2 FQGNSA. CDR3 length: 14 residues.

The V gene is TRBV19, the J gene TRBJ2-6; D is uncertain. Germline loops: CDR1 LNHDA, CDR2 SQIVND (reference sequence). V dropped 3 bases and J dropped 3 bases, with 3 bases sitting between them. The CDR3 is 13 residues long. In DNA, the CDR3 is TGTGCCAGTAGTATCGGTGGGGCCAACGTCCTGACTTTC. As protein: CASSIGGANVLTF.